This TCR beta chain was sequenced during a study of blood T cell repertoires in COVID-19. About the research overall: PBMCs, B-cell-depleted T cells, or T cells provided the cDNA or gDNA that made up the material.

In the authors' workflow: Cell counts per sample came from amplifying reference gene primers. Assay: immunoSEQ multiplex PCR; the TCRdb copy retains only in-frame clones and omits some. V and J calls and clone size come straight from that table; D and trimming were deduced from the DNA. The table has 150,000 to 200,000 clones, over 70% seen once. The CDR3 is made up of 15 amino acids. Germline V gives CDR1 SGDLS, CDR2 YYNGEE. V lost 3 bases and J lost 0, with 7 bases in between. The sequencing sample was made of peripheral blood. This receptor was identified in a woman aged 80 or over with active or convalescent COVID-19. The rearrangement uses TRBV9 and TRBJ1-6; D is undetermined. CDR3 sequence: CASSDTSSYNSPLHF. CDR3 DNA sequence: TGTGCCAGCAGCGACACTAGCTCCTATAATTCACCCCTCCACTTT.